The 3 T cell receptor beta chains listed next were all sequenced from one sample in a study of T cell repertoires in cytomegalovirus infection. TCRdb ran MiXCR on the reads and lists one entry per CDR3 protein. The data contain approximately 910,000 distinct CDR3 sequences, more than 25% of them seen just once; the ten biggest clones take up over 13%. These receptors' antigens are unknown. The sample here was cultured CD8+ T cells from PBMCs, taken from culture after CMV antigen stimulation. The receptors stem from a human donor in good health (CMV status not recorded). Some clones in this sample may be carry-over from other donors' samples.

This clonotype has more than one count but fewer than ten. This sequence joins TRBV6-1 and TRBJ1-5; 9 bases line up with TRBD1. Germline lookup yields CDR1 MNHNS and CDR2 SASEGT. J was trimmed by 0 bases and V by 8 bases; bases with no gene match: 8. The CDR3 totals 16 residues. This CDR3 is CASARWGQGSNQPQHF. The CDR3 nucleotides are TGTGCCAGCGCGAGGTGGGGACAGGGTAGCAATCAGCCCCAGCATTTT.

The chain links TRBV5-6 to TRBJ2-7; TRBD1 agrees at 8 bases. The CDR3 sequence is 18 residues long. The V and J ends lost 1 base and 3 bases, in that order; junction bases with no gene match: 15. CDR1 and CDR2 (germline): SGHDT, YYEEEE. DNA for the CDR3: TGTGCCAGCAGCTTGTCTTCAGGGGGCGCCAAGGTAGACTACGAGCAGTACGTC. Translated: CASSLSSGGAKVDYEQYV.

The CDR3 bases are TGTGCCAGCAGCCGAGCTGAAGGGGCCTCCTACAATGAGCAGTTCTTC. Translation gives CASSRAEGASYNEQFF. This chain uses TRBV7-9 with TRBJ2-1; D may be TRBD1 (5 bases). Per germline, CDR1 SEHNR and CDR2 FQNEAQ (reference sequence). The CDR3 contains 16 residues. The germline V and J ends were trimmed by 5 bases and 0 bases, with 14 bases remaining between them.